This is a list of T cell receptor beta chains from one sample in a study of T-cell reconstitution after alpha-beta-depleted transplantation in children. TCRdb re-called the PCR reads through MiXCR, storing one row per CDR3 protein. Found here are about 460,000 distinct CDR3 sequences, 8% to 11% of them singletons; the top ten hold around 2%. This material consisted of PBMCs, taken before TCRalphabeta/CD19-depleted stem cell transplant. All receptors derive from a child younger than 10 with inherited bone marrow failure, due to receive a stem cell transplant. The CDR3 runs from the conserved cysteine through the conserved F or W. A D gene is named only where the DNA matches it firmly. Not all rows give a size; the values are once, few, many and, for expanded clones, a class.

many	-	TRBJ2-1	TRBV4-3	TGCGCCAGCAGCCCGATCCCGGGCCCCTCCTACAATGAGCAGTTCTTC	CASSPIPGPSYNEQFF
many	-	TRBJ2-3	TRBV9	TGTGCCAGCAGCGTAGTGGGGGGAGTGGCAGATACGCAGTATTTT	CASSVVGGVADTQYF
many	-	TRBJ2-1	TRBV30	TGTGCCTGGAGCGAGGAGGTTAGCGGCACCTACAATGAGCAGTTCTTC	CAWSEEVSGTYNEQFF
-	TRBD2	TRBJ2-3	TRBV2	TGTACCATCTGTCCGGGACTAGCGGGAGTCCCCGACACAGATACGCAGTATTTT	CTICPGLAGVPDTDTQYF
many	-	TRBJ2-1	TRBV6-5	TGTGCCAGCAGTTACCTCGACAACTACAATGAGCAGTTCTTC	CASSYLDNYNEQFF
few	-	TRBJ1-2	TRBV6-5	TGTGCCAGCAGTTATGGGTCAGATAATGGCTACACCTTC	CASSYGSDNGYTF
many	-	TRBJ2-7	TRBV6-5	TGTGCCAGCAGACCTTTCAACTGGGACGGGATTTACGAGCAGTACTTC	CASRPFNWDGIYEQYF
few	-	TRBJ2-1	TRBV7-9	TGTGCCAGCAGCTTTCTATCTGGGTGGGTCAATGAGCAGTTCTTC	CASSFLSGWVNEQFF
many	-	TRBJ2-1	TRBV4-3	TGCGCCAGCAGCCTCGACCTCCCGACTAAATCCTACAATGAGCAGTTCTTC	CASSLDLPTKSYNEQFF
many	-	TRBJ2-5	TRBV7-2	TGTGCCAGCAGCTTACGGGGGCGAGAGACCCAGTACTTC	CASSLRGRETQYF
many	TRBD1	TRBJ2-1	TRBV7-9	TGTGCCAGCAGCAAGACAGGGGGCGCTTACAATGAGCAGTTCTTC	CASSKTGGAYNEQFF
many	-	TRBJ2-1	TRBV11-1	TGTGCCAGCAGCTTATCCGAATCTTTCAGCGGGCCGAGCTACAATGAGCAGTTCTTC	CASSLSESFSGPSYNEQFF
-	-	TRBJ2-2	TRBV7-9	TGTGCCAGCAGCCCGGGACTCCTCTACACCGGGGAGCTGTTTTTT	CASSPGLLYTGELFF
many	-	TRBJ2-1	TRBV7-2	TGTGCCAGCACCCTCCTTGGTGGAGTTGAGCAGTTCTTC	CASTLLGGVEQFF
few	TRBD2	TRBJ2-3	TRBV5-4	TGTGCCAGCAGCCAACTAGCGGGAGGGCCCGGAGATACGCAGTATTTT	CASSQLAGGPGDTQYF
many	-	TRBJ2-7	TRBV4-2	TGTGCCAGCAGCCCCCGGGTCGACGGATCCTACGAGCAGTACTTC	CASSPRVDGSYEQYF
-	-	TRBJ2-1	TRBV19	TGTGCCAGTAGTATAGCTGGGGACTATGAGCAGTTCTTC	CASSIAGDYEQFF
few	-	TRBJ2-7	TRBV9	TGTGCCAGCAGCGTAGGTCAAGACAGCTCCTACGAGCAGTACTTC	CASSVGQDSSYEQYF
many	-	TRBJ2-2	TRBV6-5	TGTGCCAGCAGTTCGTACAGGGCCACCGGGGAGCTGTTTTTT	CASSSYRATGELFF
many	TRBD2	TRBJ2-1	TRBV5-1	TGCGCCAGCAGCTTGGGACTAGCGGGGGCTAACAATGAGCAGTTCTTC	CASSLGLAGANNEQFF
many	-	TRBJ1-2	TRBV18	TGTGCCAGCTCACCATCCTACGGAAACCTCTATGGCTACACCTTC	CASSPSYGNLYGYTF
many	TRBD1	TRBJ2-7	TRBV11-2	TGTGCCAGCAGCTTAGGACAGGGGGGATACGAGCAGTACTTC	CASSLGQGGYEQYF
few	-	TRBJ2-2	TRBV23-1	TGCGCCAGCAGTCAACCCCAAACCCCACGCCCCGACACCGGGGAGCTGTTTTTT	CASSQPQTPRPDTGELFF
many	TRBD1	TRBJ2-7	TRBV28	TGTGCCAGCAAGGGACAGTCCATTATCTACGAGCAGTACTTC	CASKGQSIIYEQYF
-	-	TRBJ2-1	TRBV7-6	TGTGCCAGCAGCTTAGATAGGCTCTACAATGAGCAGTTCTTC	CASSLDRLYNEQFF
many	TRBD1	TRBJ1-4	TRBV5-1	TGCGCCAGCAGCTCCGGACAGGGAGGCCATAATGAAAAACTGTTTTTT	CASSSGQGGHNEKLFF
many	-	TRBJ2-7	TRBV10-3	TGTGCCATCAGTGAGGCCGACACAGGCCTTCCCTACGAGCAGTACTTC	CAISEADTGLPYEQYF
-	-	TRBJ1-2	TRBV29-1	TGCAGCGTTGCCGTCCCCCCGGGGGCGTGGGATGGCTACACCTTC	CSVAVPPGAWDGYTF
many	-	TRBJ2-5	TRBV29-1	TGCAGCGTCGGGCCCCAGGGACCGCAGTACTTC	CSVGPQGPQYF
many	TRBD2	TRBJ2-2	TRBV4-2	TGTGCCAGCAGCCAACTAACTAGCGGGAGGGCCGTCGCCGGGGAGCTGTTTTTT	CASSQLTSGRAVAGELFF
many	-	TRBJ2-3	TRBV12-3/TRBV12-4	TGTGCCAGCACCGCCCCCGGGGACAGCACAGATACGCAGTATTTT	CASTAPGDSTDTQYF
many	TRBD2	TRBJ2-1	TRBV4-3	TGCGCCAGCAGCCAGGGTAGCGGGGCTAACAATGAGCAGTTCTTC	CASSQGSGANNEQFF
many	-	TRBJ2-7	TRBV28	TGTGCCAGCAGTTTATACGCGGGGGCGGTAAGCTACGAGCAGTACTTC	CASSLYAGAVSYEQYF
many	-	TRBJ2-2	TRBV11-3	TGTGCCAGCAGTTACCAGTCGAACACCGGGGAGCTGTTTTTT	CASSYQSNTGELFF
many	-	TRBJ2-5	TRBV9	TGTGCCAGCAGCGTAGATGCGGCGGTCCTGTCGGAGACCCAGTACTTC	CASSVDAAVLSETQYF
few	-	TRBJ1-4	TRBV28	TGTGCCAGCACCACACCTGAGGGTTATGAAAAACTGTTTTTT	CASTTPEGYEKLFF
few	-	TRBJ1-1	TRBV7-9	TGTGCCAGCAGCTTATTTTTACCGCTGAACACTGAAGCTTTCTTT	CASSLFLPLNTEAFF
many	TRBD1	TRBJ1-5	TRBV10-3	TGTGCCACCAGAGACAGGGCTGACGGTAGCAATCAGCCCCAGCATTTT	CATRDRADGSNQPQHF
many	-	TRBJ2-7	TRBV10-3	TGTGCCATCAGTGAGACCCTGAGGGACTACGAGCAGTACTTC	CAISETLRDYEQYF
many	-	TRBJ1-1	TRBV5-1	TGCGCCAGCAGCTTGGAAGCGTACACTGAAGCTTTCTTT	CASSLEAYTEAFF
many	TRBD2	TRBJ2-1	TRBV11-2	TGTGCCAGCAGCTTAGCTCTAGCGGGAAGGTACAATGAGCAGTTCTTC	CASSLALAGRYNEQFF
many	-	TRBJ2-2	TRBV27	TGTGCCAGCAGTGTGGGGCCCGGGGAGCTGTTTTTT	CASSVGPGELFF
many	-	TRBJ2-1	TRBV3-1	TGTGCCAGCAGCCAAGCTGGCGGGGGCGCCGGTTTTGAGCAGTTCTTC	CASSQAGGGAGFEQFF
many	-	TRBJ1-5	TRBV18	TGTGCCAGCTCACCAAGTAGGGCAGATTATAGCAATCAGCCCCAGCATTTT	CASSPSRADYSNQPQHF
many	TRBD1	TRBJ2-3	TRBV29-1	TGCAGCGTCGGGGACAGGATGAAGGCAGATACGCAGTATTTT	CSVGDRMKADTQYF
many	-	TRBJ2-5	TRBV20-1	TGCAGTGCTAGCAAGAGGGAGGAGACCCAGTACTTC	CSASKREETQYF
-	TRBD1	TRBJ2-7	TRBV7-2	TGTGCCAGCAGCTTATTCCCGGGACAGGGGTCCTACGAGCAGTACTTC	CASSLFPGQGSYEQYF